Below are 27 T cell receptor beta chains sequenced from a single sample in a study of blood T cell repertoires in COVID-19. The data were produced by immunoSEQ multiplex PCR, yet TCRdb's version contains in-frame clones alone and is incomplete. The repertoire consists of a few hundred thousand clones, with around 87% occurring once and the leading ten covering about 1.1%. Sequenced: PBMCs or T cells enriched from blood (not recorded which). These receptor sequences come from a man aged 25 to 40 who had recovered from COVID-19.

The J gene is TRBJ2-3, the V gene TRBV2; the D gene is possibly TRBD2 (6 bases). V was trimmed by 7 bases and J by 0 bases, leaving 17 bases between them. Germline V gene lookup returns CDR1 SNHLY and CDR2 FYNNEI. The CDR3 runs 16 residues. The CDR3 here is CASTSGLGTSTDTQYF. The DNA for the CDR3 is TGTGCCAGCACTTCGGGACTGGGGACTAGCACAGATACGCAGTATTTT.

The chain carries TRBV28 and TRBJ2-2; 9 bases agree with TRBD2. V was clipped by 1 base and J by 5 bases; unmatched bases: 8. Per germline, CDR1 MDHEN and CDR2 SYDVKM. This CDR3 is 17 amino acids long. DNA of the CDR3: TGTGCCAGCAGTTTATCCAGCGGGAGGACTCGGACCGGGGAGCTGTTTTTT. Translated: CASSLSSGRTRTGELFF.

V and J are TRBV6-6 and TRBJ2-1; 10 bases are shared with TRBD2. Per the germline V gene, CDR1 is MNHNY and CDR2 is SVGAGI (reference sequence). CDR3 size: 15 residues. V shed 6 bases, J shed 5 bases, and the junction held 7 bases outside the gene matches. CDR3 nucleotides: TGTGCCAGCAGCCGGACTAGCGGACCTAACAATGAGCAGTTCTTC. Translation: CASSRTSGPNNEQFF.

The V and J genes are TRBV28 and TRBJ2-7; 13 nucleotides align to TRBD2. The CDR3 loop spans 15 amino acids. Germline loops: CDR1 MDHEN, CDR2 SYDVKM. With V trimmed by 2 bases and J by 6 bases, 4 bases remained unmatched. The CDR3 region is CASSLQGLAGTEQYF. The CDR3 nucleotides are TGTGCCAGCAGTTTACAGGGACTAGCGGGAACCGAGCAGTACTTC.

As concerns this clone: The junction does not match germline at one end; this may be a read error. The chain carries TRBV3-1 (or the pseudogene TRBV3-2) and TRBJ1-1; 9 bases fit TRBD1. The CDR3 is made up of 12 amino acids. Looked up from germline, CDR1 is LGHDT and CDR2 is YNNKEL (reference sequence). The DNA for the CDR3 is TGTGCCAGCAGCCCGCGACAGGGGGTTTCTTCCTTT. Protein product: CASSPRQGVSSF.

The V call is TRBV29-1, the J call TRBJ2-2, with D unclear. This CDR3 region has 13 residues. Germline CDR1 is SQVTM and CDR2 is ANQGSEA. V was shortened by 3 bases and J by 1 base, with 6 bases between the two germline ends. CDR3 nucleotide sequence: TGCAGCGTTGACAGTGAGAACACCGGGGAGCTGTTTTTT. Its protein is CSVDSENTGELFF.

This rearrangement joins TRBV11-2 to TRBJ2-7; maybe TRBD2 (5 bases). Germline assignment: CDR1 SGHAT and CDR2 FQNNGV. The CDR3 runs to 15 residues. The V and J ends lost 7 bases and 4 bases respectively, with 20 bases between them. The CDR3 coding sequence is TGTGCCAGCACCCACGAATTCGGGGAGACGTACGAGCAGTACTTC. The encoded protein is CASTHEFGETYEQYF.

V usage is TRBV7-9 and J usage is TRBJ2-7; TRBD1 matches at 7 bases. This CDR3 has 13 amino acids. Germline CDR1 and CDR2: SEHNR and FQNEAQ (reference sequence). Germline trimming cut 5 bases from V and 3 bases from J; bases unmatched to any gene: 4. The CDR3 region has the DNA TGTGCCAGCAGCCGGGACAGCAACTACGAGCAGTACTTC. Translated, it gives CASSRDSNYEQYF.

V and J are TRBV10-1 and TRBJ2-5; 8 bases agree with TRBD2. Trimming removed 6 bases from V and 4 bases from J; junction bases left unmatched: 10. Germline V gene lookup returns CDR1 WNHNN and CDR2 SYGVQD (reference sequence). This CDR3 has 15 amino acids. For the CDR3, the DNA is TGCGCCAGCAGCGGTCAGGCGGGAGGAGGAGAGACCCAGTACTTC. Its translation: CASSGQAGGGETQYF.

The chain combines TRBV12-2 with TRBJ1-2; the D segment call TRBD1 is taken from the table without a DNA check. TRBV12-2 is a pseudogene segment. CDR3 length equals 16 residues. This CDR3 is CASRLDLPGPNYGYTF. The CDR3 region has the DNA TGTGCAAGTCGCTTAGATCTACCAGGGCCTAACTATGGCTACACCTTC.

The chain is built from TRBV5-4 and TRBJ2-1; a possible D gene is TRBD2 (5 bases). Trimming pared 1 base from V and 5 bases from J, leaving 13 bases between. Germline CDR1 and CDR2: SGHNT and YYREEE (reference sequence). The CDR3 is 15 residues long. In DNA, the CDR3 is TGTGCCAGCAGCTTGAGGGTCCTAGCCCACAATGAGCAGTTCTTC. Amino acids: CASSLRVLAHNEQFF.

The chain joins TRBV23-1 to TRBJ1-6, with D tentatively TRBD1 (5 bases). TRBV23-1 is annotated as an ORF whose role is uncertain. There are 12 residues in the CDR3. Between the trimmed V and J ends, which lost 2 bases and 14 bases, there was a span of 10 bases. CDR3 protein: CASSQAGLTLHF. In DNA form, the CDR3 reads TGCGCCAGCAGTCAAGCAGGGTTGACCCTCCACTTT.

The genes are TRBV28 and TRBJ2-2, with 8 bases matching TRBD2. Trimming at V came to 3 bases and at J to 4 bases, leaving 7 bases not matched to a gene. This CDR3 has 16 residues. Germline values: CDR1 MDHEN, CDR2 SYDVKM. CDR3: CASSFSGAQATGELFF. The CDR3 DNA follows: TGTGCCAGCAGTTTTAGCGGGGCGCAGGCCACCGGGGAGCTGTTTTTT.

The rearrangement links TRBV3-1 (or the pseudogene TRBV3-2) to TRBJ2-5; D is undetermined. This CDR3 spans 14 amino acids. Trimming stripped 3 bases from V and 0 bases from J, with 8 bases between. Germline V CDR1 and CDR2: LGHDT, YNNKEL (reference sequence). The CDR3 here is CASSHLTNQETQYF. In nucleotides, the CDR3 is TGTGCCAGCAGCCACCTGACAAACCAAGAGACCCAGTACTTC.

The chain links TRBV19 to TRBJ2-5; D not resolved. In germline, CDR1 is LNHDA, CDR2 SQIVND (reference sequence). This CDR3 contains 13 residues. V lost 1 base and J 2 bases, leaving 5 bases between the germline ends. In DNA, the CDR3 is TGTGCCAGTAGTATAGTAGAGCAAGAGACCCAGTACTTC. Its translation: CASSIVEQETQYF.

The chain uses TRBV20-1 and TRBJ2-1; 9 positions agree with TRBD2. This CDR3 contains 14 residues. Germline values: CDR1 DFQATT, CDR2 SNEGSKA (reference sequence). The trim removed 3 bases at V and 1 base at J, leaving 1 base unmatched. The CDR3 DNA follows: TGCAGTGCTAGTCTAGCGGGATCCTACAATGAGCAGTTCTTC. The encoded protein is CSASLAGSYNEQFF.

The chain has TRBV3-1 (or the pseudogene TRBV3-2) and TRBJ2-5; maybe TRBD2 (5 bases). Trimming cost V 4 bases and J 9 bases, with 12 bases left between them. This CDR3 is 12 amino acids long. Germline assignment: CDR1 LGHDT and CDR2 YNNKEL (reference sequence). Here the CDR3 DNA reads TGTGCCAGCAGCCCCCCAATGGAGGCCCAGTACTTC. It encodes CASSPPMEAQYF.

The gene calls are TRBV27 and TRBJ1-6; TRBD1 is a possible D gene (5 bases). V lost 3 bases and J lost 11, with 17 bases in between. Looked up from germline, CDR1 is MNHEY and CDR2 is SMNVEV (reference sequence). CDR3 length: 15 residues. The CDR3 here is CASSLGLQFKAPLHF. CDR3 bases: TGTGCCAGCAGTTTGGGACTGCAGTTTAAGGCACCCCTCCACTTT.

V usage is TRBV23-1 and J usage is TRBJ2-3; 7 positions agree with TRBD1. TRBV23-1 is annotated as an ORF whose role is uncertain. The CDR3 spans 14 residues. With V trimmed by 7 bases and J by 0 bases, 4 bases remained unmatched. This CDR3 reads CASKGQNSTDTQYF. The CDR3 nucleotides are TGCGCCAGCAAGGGACAGAACAGCACAGATACGCAGTATTTT.

J is TRBJ2-1 and V is TRBV10-3; perhaps TRBD1 as D (6 bases). Germline CDR1 and CDR2: ENHRY and SYGVKD. This CDR3 contains 14 residues. V lost 8 bases to trimming and J lost 4 bases, with 15 bases between them. The CDR3: CAIGETGPYNEQFF. Here the CDR3 DNA reads TGTGCCATCGGGGAAACAGGGCCGTACAATGAGCAGTTCTTC.

The chain uses TRBV7-9 and TRBJ1-1, with D unresolved. Trimming took 1 base from V and 0 from J, leaving 15 bases between them. The CDR3 totals 17 residues. Germline V gene lookup returns CDR1 SEHNR and CDR2 FQNEAQ (reference sequence). DNA for the CDR3: TGTGCCAGCAGCTTAGGGACGGCCACCGGGGTGAACACTGAAGCTTTCTTT. Translation: CASSLGTATGVNTEAFF.

The chain recombines TRBV29-1 with TRBJ2-5; D may be TRBD1 (6 bases). The CDR3 contains 13 residues. Germline assignment: CDR1 SQVTM and CDR2 ANQGSEA. V gave up 6 bases and J gave up 0 bases, with 11 bases separating them. The CDR3 sequence is CSVMDSYQETQYF. Written as DNA, the CDR3 is TGCAGCGTAATGGACAGTTACCAAGAGACCCAGTACTTC.

Points on this clone: The same CDR3 can be traced to other DNA sequences in this sample. The chain employs TRBV27 and TRBJ2-7; possible D gene TRBD1, 6 bases. CDR3 length: 13 residues. Germline lookup yields CDR1 MNHEY and CDR2 SMNVEV (reference sequence). Trimming took off 2 bases at V and 4 bases at J, with 9 bases between the two ends. The CDR3 nucleotides are TGTGCCAGCAGTTTAGGACAGAGATACGAGCAGTACTTC. It encodes CASSLGQRYEQYF.

V is TRBV6-5 and J is TRBJ2-2; 7 nucleotides agree with TRBD1. Germline CDR1 reads MNHEY; CDR2 reads SVGAGI. V dropped 6 bases and J dropped 4; count of bases not matched to a gene: 2. This CDR3 comprises 13 residues. The chain's CDR3 is CASRGQSTGELFF. CDR3 sequence (DNA): TGTGCCAGCAGGGGACAGAGCACCGGGGAGCTGTTTTTT.

This clone appeared a few times. This rearrangement joins TRBV5-1 to TRBJ2-3, with 12 bases fitting TRBD2. Germline V CDR1 and CDR2: SGHRS, YFSETQ. J gave up 6 bases and V 0 bases, and 5 bases lay outside the gene matches. CDR3 size: 16 residues. CDR3 residues: CASSLGLAGGSDTQYF. CDR3 DNA: TGCGCCAGCAGCTTGGGGCTAGCGGGAGGGTCGGATACGCAGTATTTT.

The chain carries TRBV19 and TRBJ1-1; D is ambiguous. V was cut by 7 bases and J by 5 bases, with 8 bases left in between. Germline lookup yields CDR1 LNHDA and CDR2 SQIVND (reference sequence). This CDR3 contains 11 residues. The CDR3 spells CASIYRTEAFF. DNA of the CDR3: TGTGCCAGTATTTATAGAACTGAAGCTTTCTTT.

The rearrangement joins TRBV2 to TRBJ2-7, with TRBD1 matching 7 bases. The CDR3 totals 14 residues. Germline CDR1 is SNHLY and CDR2 is FYNNEI. Germline trimming cut 6 bases from V and 3 bases from J; bases unmatched to any gene: 8. CDR3 nucleotides: TGTGCCAGCAGCTCACGGGACAGCTACTACGAGCAGTACTTC. The encoded protein is CASSSRDSYYEQYF.